This T cell receptor (beta chain) was obtained from a study of cytomegalovirus exposure and HLA in healthy donors. As for the study in general: An earlier analysis identified 117 million unique TCR beta sequences in about 200 million T cells.

V was trimmed by 0 bases and J by 0 bases, leaving 20 bases between them. Germline V CDR1 and CDR2: LGHNA, YSLEER. The CDR3 length is 19 residues. PCR employed 60 Vbeta and 13 Jbeta primers. The protocol was immunoSEQ multiplex PCR, while the TCRdb copy is restricted to in-frame clones and leaves out a portion. The table shows approximately 150,000 clones, with over 70% occurring only once. Sequenced: PBMCs. This TCR came from a woman in her 30s in good health and CMV-seropositive. This chain joins TRBV4-3 and TRBJ1-1, with TRBD1 as a possible D gene (6 bases). The CDR3: CASSQEEGRPGVMNTEAFF. The CDR3 DNA reads TGCGCCAGCAGCCAAGAAGAGGGGCGGCCAGGGGTGATGAACACTGAAGCTTTCTTT.